This T cell receptor (beta chain) was sequenced for a study of metastatic and nonmetastatic thyroid tumors. This clone was picked up many times. TCRdb re-clonotyped the PCR reads via MiXCR. The repertoire holds under 30,000 clones, about 20% seen once, with approximately 25% in the top ten. The germline V gene encodes CDR1 MDHEN and CDR2 SYDVKM. The V gene end was trimmed by 3 bases and the J gene end by 8 bases; junction bases not matched to a gene: 8. The CDR3 sequence is 15 residues long. Thyroid surgery was performed in patients who had received no treatment beforehand. Sequencing was done on a sample of blood. The TCR originated in a male donor with papillary thyroid cancer or a benign thyroid nodule (not recorded which). Some clones in this sample may be carry-over from other donors' samples. The chain has TRBV28 and TRBJ2-1; the match to TRBD2 covers 9 bases. Here the CDR3 reads CASSFMGGRAYEQFF. In DNA, the CDR3 is TGTGCCAGCAGTTTTATGGGCGGGAGGGCCTATGAGCAGTTCTTC. The full variable domain, its missing parts supplied by reference TRBV28 and TRBJ2-1, is DVKVTQSSRYLVKRTGEKVFLECVQDMDHENMFWYRQDPGLGLRLIYFSYDVKMKEKGDIPEGYSVSREKKERFSLILESASTNQTSMYLCASSFMGGRAYEQFFGPGTRLTVL.